The rows below give T cell receptor beta chains drawn from one sample of a study of blood T cell repertoires in COVID-19. TCRdb's table, derived via immunoSEQ multiplex PCR, lists solely in-frame clones and lacks some. The repertoire holds under 200,000 clones, roughly 83% seen once, with more than 1.5% in the top ten. Sequencing was carried out using peripheral blood. Receptors originate from a human donor in a cohort sampled during active COVID-19. CDR3s include the opening cysteine and the closing phenylalanine or tryptophan. Each record gives: J gene, V gene, D gene, CDR3 protein. The D gene is left open where the match is weak.

J: TRBJ2-7
V: TRBV6-2/TRBV6-3
D: TRBD2
CDR3: CASSRTGTSGLEQYF

J: TRBJ2-7
V: TRBV28
D: TRBD1
CDR3: CASSPGQGAYEQYF

J: TRBJ2-7
V: TRBV7-2
D: NA
CDR3: CASSLGASLTYEQYF

J: TRBJ2-7
V: TRBV5-4
D: TRBD2
CDR3: CASSLDFGRASHEQYF

J: TRBJ2-1
V: TRBV12-5
D: TRBD1
CDR3: CASGHRDRMNNEQFF

J: TRBJ2-5
V: TRBV6-2/TRBV6-3
D: TRBD1
CDR3: CASSYGQGAIQETQYF

J: TRBJ2-3
V: TRBV15
D: TRBD2
CDR3: CATSRERLAGADTQYF

J: TRBJ1-2
V: TRBV29-1
D: TRBD1
CDR3: CSVGRTGQLRYTF

J: TRBJ1-1
V: TRBV7-9
D: NA
CDR3: CASSPRGGDEAFF

J: TRBJ2-7
V: TRBV7-2
D: NA
CDR3: CASSLAQGHPYEQYF

J: TRBJ1-6
V: TRBV4-3
D: TRBD1
CDR3: CASSQGTGSNSPLHF

J: TRBJ1-6
V: TRBV11-1
D: NA
CDR3: CASSIATGDSPLHF

J: TRBJ1-4
V: TRBV5-1
D: NA
CDR3: CASSARGNEKLFF

J: TRBJ2-7
V: TRBV28
D: TRBD2
CDR3: CASSLAGGLTYEQYF

J: TRBJ1-1
V: TRBV11-2
D: NA
CDR3: CASSSDRRNTEAFF

J: TRBJ1-2
V: TRBV5-1
D: TRBD1
CDR3: CASRDGTEDGYTF

J: TRBJ1-5
V: TRBV28
D: TRBD1
CDR3: CASSLSTGNSNQPQHF

J: TRBJ2-2
V: TRBV25-1
D: TRBD2
CDR3: CASSPLTSGNTGELFF

J: TRBJ1-2
V: TRBV28
D: NA
CDR3: CASSLSGDGYTF

J: TRBJ2-1
V: TRBV6-1
D: NA
CDR3: CASSESQGAEQFF

J: TRBJ1-1
V: TRBV7-3
D: TRBD1
CDR3: CASSPRPTGGLNTEAFF

J: TRBJ1-6
V: TRBV14
D: TRBD1
CDR3: CASSQDGQASSYNSPLHF

J: TRBJ1-1
V: TRBV12-3/TRBV12-4
D: NA
CDR3: CASRQGPSTEAFF

J: TRBJ2-5
V: TRBV11-1
D: NA
CDR3: CASSLGQGRETQYF

J: TRBJ1-2
V: TRBV7-6
D: TRBD1
CDR3: CASSSRQGYYGYTF

J: TRBJ2-7
V: TRBV3-1/TRBV3-2
D: NA
CDR3: CASSQEDRPYYEQYF

J: TRBJ2-7
V: TRBV2
D: TRBD1
CDR3: CASRPDRRGEQYF

J: TRBJ1-6
V: TRBV6-6
D: TRBD1
CDR3: CASSSGTGGSPLHF

J: TRBJ1-1
V: TRBV28
D: NA
CDR3: CASSQTVRNTEAFF

J: TRBJ1-4
V: TRBV11-2
D: NA
CDR3: CASSERREKLFF

J: TRBJ2-7
V: TRBV6-6
D: TRBD2
CDR3: CASRTDRGLAGGEQYF

J: TRBJ1-2
V: TRBV9
D: TRBD1
CDR3: CASSVQTTGTGGHTF

J: TRBJ2-3
V: TRBV5-1
D: NA
CDR3: CASSLLTGTDTQYF

J: TRBJ2-5
V: TRBV7-3
D: TRBD1
CDR3: CASSQGQGRQETQYF

J: TRBJ2-7
V: TRBV7-8
D: NA
CDR3: CASSRNRVMGRYEQYF

J: TRBJ2-1
V: TRBV19
D: TRBD2
CDR3: CASSMGRGGINEQFF

J: TRBJ2-7
V: TRBV28
D: NA
CDR3: CASSPDSYEQYF

J: TRBJ2-7
V: TRBV19
D: NA
CDR3: CASMTARGIGEQYF

J: TRBJ1-1
V: TRBV2
D: NA
CDR3: CASSEALQANTEAFF

J: TRBJ1-1
V: TRBV28
D: NA
CDR3: CASIRDGYTEAFF

J: TRBJ1-2
V: TRBV2
D: TRBD1
CDR3: CASSPDRGRNGYTF

J: TRBJ2-1
V: TRBV19
D: TRBD1
CDR3: CASRWGGQGGNEQFF

J: TRBJ1-5
V: TRBV7-2
D: NA
CDR3: CASSSRGGSNQPQHF

J: TRBJ2-5
V: TRBV5-1
D: TRBD2
CDR3: CASKLGTTPGETQYF

J: TRBJ2-7
V: TRBV3-1/TRBV3-2
D: TRBD2
CDR3: CASSQGSSGSEQYF

J: TRBJ2-4
V: TRBV4-3
D: TRBD2
CDR3: CASSQNPGGRENIQYF

J: TRBJ2-6
V: TRBV9
D: TRBD2
CDR3: CASRDSGDVDVLTF

J: TRBJ2-7
V: TRBV7-2
D: TRBD1
CDR3: CASSLSSGTGYYEQYF

J: TRBJ2-7
V: TRBV5-5
D: TRBD1
CDR3: CASSPTGDYEQYF